This T cell receptor (beta chain) was identified during a study of shared clonotypes between healthy human individuals. This CDR3 has 17 amino acids. V dropped 5 bases and J dropped 0; count of bases not matched to a gene: 8. Germline values: CDR1 LNHDA, CDR2 SQIVND (reference sequence). Donors, healthy HIV-negative adults, lacked recent acute infections or vaccinations. Study outcomes and limitations: Across a few donors, naive CD4 shared roughly 5.2%, naive CD8 3% to 3.5%, memory CD4 less than 2.5%, memory CD8 around 0.42%. Non-shared clonotypes had lower generation probabilities than those shared by all four donors.

In regard to this clone: The target antigen is unknown.

The authors distributed each subset's genomic DNA evenly over several immunoSEQ plates. Sequenced by immunoSEQ multiplex PCR; TCRdb stores in-frame clones only, minus some. The sample holds 2,500,000 or so clones; more than 90% are singletons and the top ten take 0.11% to 0.15%. Sequencing was done on a sample of naive CD4+ T cells sorted from blood. This sample's subset: CD45RA+ positively selected. The source is a man between 18 and 29 years old in good health. J is TRBJ2-3 and V is TRBV19; 10 bases are shared with TRBD2. The CDR3 loop is CASSRLAGVFSTDTQYF. CDR3 nucleotide sequence: TGTGCCAGTAGTCGGCTAGCGGGGGTGTTTAGCACAGATACGCAGTATTTT.